A single sample is the source of the 9 T cell receptor beta chains below, sequenced in a study of blood T cell repertoires in COVID-19 (dated by TCRdb to 2018 to 2021). Library creation used the immunoSEQ multiplex PCR assay. TCRdb took this table from immuneACCESS and kept in-frame rearrangements with V and J called. Such tables lack part of the clones; where checked against another copy, unresolved V genes explain under half of the gap, and the rest is unexplained. The sample profile shows almost 25,000 clones; about 81% of them were found once. The biggest ten clones account for about 9% of the sample. Material for sequencing was peripheral blood. The receptors derive from a human donor in a cohort sampled during active COVID-19.

The chain combines TRBV19 with TRBJ2-5; 8 bases match TRBD2. Germline loops: CDR1 LNHDA, CDR2 SQIVND (reference sequence). Trimming cost V 3 bases and J 3 bases; bases outside gene matches: 0. This CDR3 contains 13 residues. The CDR3 reads CASSMTSEETQYF. DNA for the CDR3: TGTGCCAGTAGTATGACTAGCGAAGAGACCCAGTACTTC.

The J gene is TRBJ2-7, the V gene TRBV27; TRBD1 might be the D (6 bases). The germline V gene has CDR1 MNHEY and CDR2 SMNVEV (reference sequence). The V gene lost 4 bases and the J gene lost 0 bases, with 10 bases spanning the gap. There are 14 residues in the CDR3. The CDR3 DNA sequence: TGTGCCAGCAGTTATGGGGGCGGCTCCTACGAGCAGTACTTC. Residues: CASSYGGGSYEQYF.

The genes are TRBV2 and TRBJ1-6, with D unresolved. V lost 3 bases, J lost 8 bases, and 5 bases lay in between. This CDR3 contains 12 residues. The germline gives CDR1 SNHLY, CDR2 FYNNEI. CDR3 DNA sequence: TGTGCCAGCAGTGAGGGCGATTCACCCCTCCACTTT. Encoded protein: CASSEGDSPLHF.

The rearrangement links TRBV4-1 to TRBJ2-7, with TRBD1 identical over 9 bases. The CDR3 has 16 amino acids. V dropped 0 bases and J dropped 1; count of bases not matched to a gene: 4. CDR1 is MGHRA and CDR2 is YSYEKL in the germline V gene. For the CDR3, the DNA is TGCGCCAGCAGCCAAGACTGGACAGGGGTTTCCTACGAGCAGTACTTC. Translation: CASSQDWTGVSYEQYF.

The rearrangement uses TRBV11-3 and TRBJ2-7, with 7 bases matching TRBD1. Germline CDR1 SGHNT, CDR2 YENEEA. The CDR3 is 15 amino acids. V was pared by 4 bases and J by 3 bases, with 9 bases of the junction left unmatched. The CDR3, as DNA: TGTGCCAGCAGCTACATCAGGGGGTCTTACTACGAGCAGTACTTC. Its protein product is CASSYIRGSYYEQYF.

This chain links TRBV9 with TRBJ2-2, with 8 bases aligning to TRBD2. The trim removed 3 bases at V and 3 bases at J, leaving 4 bases unmatched. Germline-derived CDR1 and CDR2 are SGDLS and YYNGEE. CDR3 length: 15 residues. CDR3 DNA: TGTGCCAGCAGCGGCGGCGGGGGGCACACCGGGGAGCTGTTTTTT. Amino acids: CASSGGGGHTGELFF.

The gene calls are TRBV5-1 and TRBJ2-7; D gene unclear. V was trimmed by 1 base and J by 3 bases, leaving 11 bases between them. The CDR3 totals 14 residues. Germline CDR1 reads SGHRS; CDR2 reads YFSETQ. CDR3 sequence reads: CASSLLLGGYEQYF. The DNA for the CDR3 is TGCGCCAGCAGCTTGTTGCTAGGCGGCTACGAGCAGTACTTC.

The rearrangement joins TRBV11-1 to TRBJ2-7; TRBD2 matches 7 bases. The V gene's germline CDR1 is SGHAT and CDR2 FQDESV (reference sequence). Trimming cost V 4 bases and J 4 bases; bases outside gene matches: 7. This CDR3 spans 14 amino acids. CDR3 in amino acids: CASSSGLGAYEQYF. In DNA, the CDR3 is TGTGCCAGCAGCTCCGGACTAGGGGCTTACGAGCAGTACTTC.

The chain couples TRBV12-3 or TRBV12-4 to TRBJ1-1, with D possibly TRBD1 on 6 matching bases. This CDR3 has 13 amino acids. Trimming pared 6 bases from V and 1 base from J, leaving 9 bases between. The CDR3 loop reads CASRNRENTEAFF. Here the CDR3 DNA reads TGTGCCAGCAGAAACAGGGAGAACACTGAAGCTTTCTTT.